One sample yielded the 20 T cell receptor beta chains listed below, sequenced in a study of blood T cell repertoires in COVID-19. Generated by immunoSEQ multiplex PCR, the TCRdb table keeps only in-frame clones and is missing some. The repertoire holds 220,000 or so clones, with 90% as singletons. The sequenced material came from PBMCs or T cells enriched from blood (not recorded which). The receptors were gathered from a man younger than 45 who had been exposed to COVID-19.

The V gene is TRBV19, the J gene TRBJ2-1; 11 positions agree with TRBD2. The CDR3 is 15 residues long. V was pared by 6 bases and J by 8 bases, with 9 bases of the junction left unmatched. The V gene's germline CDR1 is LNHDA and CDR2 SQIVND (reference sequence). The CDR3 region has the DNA TGTGCCAGTAGCCTCCCTAGCGGGGGGCTGGATGAGCAGTTCTTC. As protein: CASSLPSGGLDEQFF.

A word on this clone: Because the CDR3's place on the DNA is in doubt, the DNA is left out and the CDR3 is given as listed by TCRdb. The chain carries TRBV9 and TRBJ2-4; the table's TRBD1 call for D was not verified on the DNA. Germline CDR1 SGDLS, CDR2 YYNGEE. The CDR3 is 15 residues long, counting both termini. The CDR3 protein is CASSPGWGQGSSAYF.

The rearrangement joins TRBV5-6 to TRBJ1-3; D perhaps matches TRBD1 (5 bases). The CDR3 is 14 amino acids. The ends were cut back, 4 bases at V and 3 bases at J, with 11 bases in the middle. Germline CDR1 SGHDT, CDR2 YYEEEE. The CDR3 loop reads CASSPGTYGNTIYF. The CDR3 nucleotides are TGTGCCAGCAGCCCAGGGACTTATGGAAACACCATATATTTT.

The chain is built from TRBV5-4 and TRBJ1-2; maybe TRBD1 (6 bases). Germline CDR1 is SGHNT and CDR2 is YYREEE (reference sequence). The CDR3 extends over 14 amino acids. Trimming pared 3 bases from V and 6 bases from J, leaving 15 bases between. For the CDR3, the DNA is TGTGCCAGCAGCTATGTGGGACACTGGCATGGCTACACCTTC. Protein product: CASSYVGHWHGYTF.

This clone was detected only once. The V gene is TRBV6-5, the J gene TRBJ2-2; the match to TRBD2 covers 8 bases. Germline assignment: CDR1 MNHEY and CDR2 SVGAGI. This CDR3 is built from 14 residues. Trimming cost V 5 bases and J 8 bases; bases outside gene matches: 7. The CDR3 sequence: CASSPRGGGGELFF. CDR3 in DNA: TGTGCCAGCAGTCCCCGGGGGGGTGGAGGGGAGCTGTTTTTT.

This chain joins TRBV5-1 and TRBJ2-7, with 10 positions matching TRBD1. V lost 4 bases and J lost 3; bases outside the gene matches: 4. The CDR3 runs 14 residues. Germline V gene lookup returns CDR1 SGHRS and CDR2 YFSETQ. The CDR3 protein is CASSGGQGIYEQYF. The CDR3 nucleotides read TGCGCCAGCAGCGGGGGACAGGGGATCTACGAGCAGTACTTC. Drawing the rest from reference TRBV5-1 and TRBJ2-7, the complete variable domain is KAGVTQTPRYLIKTRGQQVTLSCSPISGHRSVSWYQQTPGQGLQFLFEYFSETQRNKGNFPGRFSGRQFSNSRSEMNVSTLELGDSALYLCASSGGQGIYEQYFGPGTRLTVT.

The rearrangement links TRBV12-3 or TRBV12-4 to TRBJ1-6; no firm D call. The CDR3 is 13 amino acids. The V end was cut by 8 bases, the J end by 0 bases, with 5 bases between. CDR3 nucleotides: TGTGCCAGCTCCAACTCCTATAATTCACCCCTCCACTTT. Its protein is CASSNSYNSPLHF.

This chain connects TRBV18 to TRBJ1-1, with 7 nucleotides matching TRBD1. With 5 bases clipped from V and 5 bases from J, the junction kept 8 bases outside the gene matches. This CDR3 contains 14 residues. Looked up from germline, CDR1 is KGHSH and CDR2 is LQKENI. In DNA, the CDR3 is TGTGCCAGCTCATTTAGGGGGCAAGGGACTGAAGCTTTCTTT. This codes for CASSFRGQGTEAFF.

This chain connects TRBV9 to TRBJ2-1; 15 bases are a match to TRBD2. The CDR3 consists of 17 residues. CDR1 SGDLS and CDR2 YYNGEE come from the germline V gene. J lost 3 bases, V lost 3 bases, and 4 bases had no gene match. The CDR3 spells CASSAGLAGGHYNEQFF. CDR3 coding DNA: TGTGCCAGCAGCGCCGGACTAGCGGGGGGGCACTACAATGAGCAGTTCTTC.

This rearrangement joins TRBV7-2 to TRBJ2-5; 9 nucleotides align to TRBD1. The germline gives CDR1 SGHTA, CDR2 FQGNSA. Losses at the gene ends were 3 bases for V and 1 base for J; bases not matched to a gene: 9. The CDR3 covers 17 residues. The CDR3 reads CASSLVGTGIGQETQYF. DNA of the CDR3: TGTGCCAGCAGCTTGGTCGGGACAGGGATAGGCCAAGAGACCCAGTACTTC.

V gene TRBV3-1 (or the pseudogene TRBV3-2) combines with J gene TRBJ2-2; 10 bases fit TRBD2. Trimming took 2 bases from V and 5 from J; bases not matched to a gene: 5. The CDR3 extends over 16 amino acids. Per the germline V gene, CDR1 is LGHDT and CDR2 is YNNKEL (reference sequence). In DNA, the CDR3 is TGTGCCAGCAGCCAAAGAGGAGCGGGGGGGACCGGGGAGCTGTTTTTT. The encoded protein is CASSQRGAGGTGELFF.

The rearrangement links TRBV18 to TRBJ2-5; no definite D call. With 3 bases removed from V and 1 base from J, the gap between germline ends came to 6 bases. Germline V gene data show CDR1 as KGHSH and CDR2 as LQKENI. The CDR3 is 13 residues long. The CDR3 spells CASSPGSQETQYF. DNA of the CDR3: TGTGCCAGCTCACCCGGGTCCCAAGAGACCCAGTACTTC.

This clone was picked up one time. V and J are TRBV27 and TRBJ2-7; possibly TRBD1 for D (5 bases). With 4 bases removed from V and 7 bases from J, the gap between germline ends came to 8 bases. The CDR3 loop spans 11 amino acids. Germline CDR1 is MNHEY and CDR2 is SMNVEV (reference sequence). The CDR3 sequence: CASSYAGEQYF. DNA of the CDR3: TGTGCCAGCAGTTATGCAGGGGAGCAGTACTTC.

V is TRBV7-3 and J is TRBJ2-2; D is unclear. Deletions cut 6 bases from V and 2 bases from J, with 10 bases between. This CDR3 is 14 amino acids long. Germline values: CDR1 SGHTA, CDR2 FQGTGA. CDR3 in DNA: TGTGCCAGCAGGAGGCGAGAAAACACCGGGGAGCTGTTTTTT. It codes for CASRRRENTGELFF. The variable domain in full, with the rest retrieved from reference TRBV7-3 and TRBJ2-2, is GAGVSQTPSNKVTEKGKYVELRCDPISGHTALYWYRQSLGQGPEFLIYFQGTGAADDSGLPNDRFFAVRPEGSVSTLKIQRTERGDSAVYLCASRRRENTGELFFGEGSRLTVL.

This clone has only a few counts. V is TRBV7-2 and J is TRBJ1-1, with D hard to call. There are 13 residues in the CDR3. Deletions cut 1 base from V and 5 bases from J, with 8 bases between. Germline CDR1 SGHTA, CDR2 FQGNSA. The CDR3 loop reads CASSLVGRTEAFF. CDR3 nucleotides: TGTGCCAGCAGCTTAGTCGGGAGGACTGAAGCTTTCTTT.

The CDR3: CASSPYREFSNYGYTF. CDR3 DNA sequence: TGTGCCAGCAGCCCTTACAGGGAGTTCTCTAACTATGGCTACACCTTC. The chain employs TRBV3-1 (or the pseudogene TRBV3-2) and TRBJ1-2; weak D call: TRBD1 (6 bases). V shed 4 bases and J shed 0 bases, with 15 bases lying between them. Germline V CDR1 and CDR2: LGHDT, YNNKEL (reference sequence). The CDR3 consists of 16 residues.

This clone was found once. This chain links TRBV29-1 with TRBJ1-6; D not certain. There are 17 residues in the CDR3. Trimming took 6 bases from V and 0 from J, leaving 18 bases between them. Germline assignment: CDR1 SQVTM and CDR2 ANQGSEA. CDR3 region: CSVSVCRYFSYNSPLHF. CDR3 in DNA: TGCAGCGTCTCTGTCTGCCGATACTTCTCCTATAATTCACCCCTCCACTTT.

CDR3 loop: CASSPDFGSGVWTDTQYF. The CDR3 DNA is TGTGCCAGCTCACCCGATTTCGGAAGCGGAGTTTGGACAGATACGCAGTATTTT. V usage is TRBV18 and J usage is TRBJ2-3, with a possible D match to TRBD2 (5 bases). CDR1 and CDR2 from the germline V gene are KGHSH and LQKENI. V dropped 3 bases and J dropped 3 bases, with 22 bases sitting between them. This CDR3 has 18 amino acids.

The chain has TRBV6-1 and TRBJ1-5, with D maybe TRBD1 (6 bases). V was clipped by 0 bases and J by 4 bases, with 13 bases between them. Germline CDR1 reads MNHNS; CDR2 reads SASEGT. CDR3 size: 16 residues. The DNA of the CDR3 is TGTGCCAGCAGTGAAGCACAGGGTCTGGGGAATCAGCCCCAGCATTTT. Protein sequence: CASSEAQGLGNQPQHF.

CDR3 loop: CASSYGSGGNEQFF. For the CDR3, the DNA is TGTGCCAGCAGTTACGGTAGCGGGGGGAATGAGCAGTTCTTC. The V and J genes are TRBV6-2 or TRBV6-3 and TRBJ2-1; TRBD2 agrees at 10 bases. CDR3 length: 14 residues. Trimming took 2 bases from V and 7 from J; bases not matched to a gene: 2. Germline V lookup: CDR1 MNHEY, CDR2 SVGEGT.